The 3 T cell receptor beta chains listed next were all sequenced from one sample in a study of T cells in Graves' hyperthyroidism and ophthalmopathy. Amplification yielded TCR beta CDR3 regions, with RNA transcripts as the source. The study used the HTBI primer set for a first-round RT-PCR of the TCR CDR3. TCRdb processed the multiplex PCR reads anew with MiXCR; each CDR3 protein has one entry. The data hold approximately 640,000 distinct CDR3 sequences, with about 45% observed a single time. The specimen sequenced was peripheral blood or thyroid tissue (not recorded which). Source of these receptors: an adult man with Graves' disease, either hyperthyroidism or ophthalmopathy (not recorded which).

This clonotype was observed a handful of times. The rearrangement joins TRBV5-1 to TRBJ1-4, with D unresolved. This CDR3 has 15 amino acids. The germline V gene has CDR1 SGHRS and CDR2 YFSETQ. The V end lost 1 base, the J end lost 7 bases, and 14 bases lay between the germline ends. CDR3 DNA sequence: TGCGCCAGCAGCTTGCTTCAAAACGAGGGTGAAAAACTGTTTTTT. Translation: CASSLLQNEGEKLFF.

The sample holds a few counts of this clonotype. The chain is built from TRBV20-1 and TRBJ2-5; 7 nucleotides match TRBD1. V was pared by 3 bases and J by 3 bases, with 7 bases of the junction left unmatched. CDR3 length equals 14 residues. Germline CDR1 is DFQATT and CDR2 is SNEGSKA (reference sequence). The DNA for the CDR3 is TGCAGTGCTAGTGTGGACAGGCGAAAAGAGACCCAGTACTTC. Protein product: CSASVDRRKETQYF.

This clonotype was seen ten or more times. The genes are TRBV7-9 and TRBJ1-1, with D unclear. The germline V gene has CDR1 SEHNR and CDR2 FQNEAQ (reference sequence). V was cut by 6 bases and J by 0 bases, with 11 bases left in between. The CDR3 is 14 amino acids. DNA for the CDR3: TGTGCCAGCAGTTTCGGGCAACTGAACACTGAAGCTTTCTTT. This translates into CASSFGQLNTEAFF.